A selection of T cell receptor beta chains follows, all from one sample in a study of long-term antiretroviral therapy in people with HIV. Assay: immunoSEQ multiplex PCR; the TCRdb copy retains only in-frame clones and omits some. The repertoire includes approximately 37,000 clones, 80% to 85% of them detected once, and 5.5% to 8% sits in the top ten. This material consisted of unsorted PBMCs, taken 1 year after starting antiretroviral therapy. The origin of the receptors is a man between 18 and 35 years old with HIV. CDR3s include the opening cysteine and the closing phenylalanine or tryptophan. A D gene is named only where the DNA matches it firmly.

TRBV19,TRBD2,CASSQGLAGPYEQYF
TRBV9,TRBD1,CASSPPPGVTGGPGYEQYF
TRBV11-2,-,CASSLVQRVGELFF
TRBV28,TRBD1,CASSFSPQGQGLWGLAEREGYF
TRBV6-5,-,CASSYVRGGSSYGYTF
TRBV7-2,-,CASSLVSSSDEQFF
TRBV4-1,-,CASSPAFAYYEQYF
TRBV11-2,TRBD2,CASSLDPSGRTPRNYEQYF
TRBV7-6,-,CASSLDSSSYEQYF
TRBV2,TRBD1,CASSLGQGAYEAFF
TRBV6-5,TRBD1,CASSTGTGNQPQHF
TRBV27,-,CASSFNYNEQFF
TRBV5-1,-,CASSLGSGTEAFF
TRBV6-5,TRBD1,CASGQGLPYGYTF
TRBV10-3,-,CAISGGGTNTEAFF
TRBV4-1,TRBD2,CASSHQIAGEYNEQFF
TRBV11-2,-,CASSDLDAAERTQYF
TRBV6-4,TRBD1,CASSERKGGAHGYTF
TRBV5-4,TRBD2,CASSLGLAENQETQYF
TRBV13,-,CATLRRQTLNTEAFF
TRBV5-1,-,CASSPRRTSTDTQYF
TRBV7-9,-,CASSLMNTEAFF
TRBV27,-,CASRVGGTIYEQYF
TRBV21-1,-,CASSKPEAGANEKLFF
TRBV6-5,-,CASSYSTGITEAFF
TRBV7-9,-,CASSLSGQGGTEAFF
TRBV19,-,CASKIGWNTEAFF
TRBV7-2,-,CASSQRGWNYGYTF
TRBV19,-,CASSTLGEGFYGYTF
TRBV19,-,CASSMSGAMNTEAFF
TRBV28,TRBD2,CASSPFKGLANHEQFF